The 21 T cell receptor beta chains in this list originate from one sample, sequenced in a study of shared clonotypes between healthy human individuals. Clones were read by immunoSEQ multiplex PCR, and TCRdb kept only the in-frame ones, dropping some. The sample carries about 680,000 clones, about 90% recorded once. Naive CD8 isolation took CD45RO-negative cells positively selected for CCR7 and excluded terminally differentiated effector memory CD45RA+ cells. Sequencing used naive CD8+ T cells sorted from blood. These receptors were collected from a man aged 25-45 years in good health.

This chain links TRBV27 with TRBJ2-1; D not certain. CDR1 and CDR2 from the germline V gene are MNHEY and SMNVEV (reference sequence). The CDR3 runs 11 residues. With 9 bases removed from V and 5 bases from J, the gap between germline ends came to 8 bases. In nucleotides, the CDR3 is TGTGCCAGGCTCCTCCACAATGAGCAGTTCTTC. This sequence encodes CARLLHNEQFF.

This chain uses TRBV2 with TRBJ2-7; 8 bases fit TRBD1. CDR3 length: 15 amino acids. CDR1 and CDR2 from the germline V gene are SNHLY and FYNNEI. V shed 8 bases, J shed 3 bases, and the junction held 12 bases outside the gene matches. The CDR3 sequence: CASDGTGGGFYEQYF. The CDR3, as DNA: TGTGCCAGCGACGGAACAGGGGGTGGTTTCTACGAGCAGTACTTC. The full variable domain, with the rest looked up from reference TRBV2 and TRBJ2-7, is EPEVTQTPSHQVTQMGQEVILRCVPISNHLYFYWYRQILGQKVEFLVSFYNNEISEKSEIFDDQFSVERPDGSNFTLKIRSTKLEDSAMYFCASDGTGGGFYEQYFGPGTRLTVT.

The V call is TRBV5-1, the J call TRBJ2-3; D assignment may be TRBD1 or TRBD2 (5 bases each). V lost 0 bases and J 1 base, leaving 12 bases between the germline ends. The CDR3 sequence is 16 residues long. CDR1 SGHRS and CDR2 YFSETQ come from the germline V gene. The CDR3 nucleotides are TGCGCCAGCAGCTTGGCCGGTGGGGACCGCACAGATACGCAGTATTTT. Translated: CASSLAGGDRTDTQYF.

This clone was recorded once. The chain carries TRBV28 and TRBJ2-3, with a tentative D call TRBD2 (6 bases). Germline V gene data show CDR1 as MDHEN and CDR2 as SYDVKM. Trimming cost V 1 base and J 4 bases, with 12 bases left between them. This CDR3 has 15 amino acids. CDR3 protein: CASSLFAGYPDTQYF. The DNA of the CDR3 is TGTGCCAGCAGTTTATTTGCGGGATATCCAGATACGCAGTATTTT. Supplemented by reference TRBV28 and TRBJ2-3, the full variable domain reads DVKVTQSSRYLVKRTGEKVFLECVQDMDHENMFWYRQDPGLGLRLIYFSYDVKMKEKGDIPEGYSVSREKKERFSLILESASTNQTSMYLCASSLFAGYPDTQYFGPGTRLTVL.

V is TRBV28 and J is TRBJ2-7; D is unresolved. Trimming shortened V by 8 bases and J by 3 bases, and 5 bases separated the two germline ends. The CDR3 runs to 10 residues. Germline V CDR1 and CDR2: MDHEN, SYDVKM. The CDR3 sequence is CASGYYEQYF. The CDR3 DNA follows: TGTGCCAGCGGGTACTACGAGCAGTACTTC.

The rearrangement joins TRBV19 to TRBJ2-6; the match to TRBD1 covers 11 bases. V dropped 5 bases and J dropped 1; count of bases not matched to a gene: 10. This CDR3 has 19 residues. Germline lookup yields CDR1 LNHDA and CDR2 SQIVND (reference sequence). In nucleotides, the CDR3 is TGTGCCAGTAGTCCAAGGCCGGGACAGGGGGAATCTGGGGCCAACGTCCTGACTTTC. It translates to CASSPRPGQGESGANVLTF.

This clone appeared once. V and J are TRBV4-1 and TRBJ1-5; D not certain. This CDR3 region has 13 residues. CDR1 and CDR2 from the germline V gene are MGHRA and YSYEKL. Trimming cost V 1 base and J 10 bases, with 11 bases left between them. CDR3 region: CASSQAPEYPQHF. The DNA for the CDR3 is TGCGCCAGCAGCCAAGCCCCCGAGTACCCCCAGCATTTT.

V usage is TRBV9 and J usage is TRBJ2-5; D may be TRBD1 (6 bases). Between the trimmed V and J ends, which lost 4 bases and 0 bases, there was a span of 22 bases. The CDR3 is 18 amino acids. The germline gives CDR1 SGDLS, CDR2 YYNGEE. The CDR3 DNA reads TGTGCCAGCAGCTCCCGCCACACCGACAGGACGTACCAAGAGACCCAGTACTTC. Amino acids: CASSSRHTDRTYQETQYF.

The chain uses TRBV30 and TRBJ2-5; 8 bases are a match to TRBD1. V dropped 4 bases and J dropped 5; count of bases not matched to a gene: 6. CDR1 is GTSNPN and CDR2 is SVGIG in the germline V gene (reference sequence). There are 13 residues in the CDR3. Here the CDR3 DNA reads TGTGCCTGGAACCCAGGGGGCTGGGAGACCCAGTACTTC. Translation gives CAWNPGGWETQYF.

The chain couples TRBV29-1 to TRBJ2-1; D remains unclear. The CDR3 spans 11 residues. The V end lost 0 bases, the J end lost 12 bases, and 9 bases lay between the germline ends. Germline V gene data show CDR1 as SQVTM and CDR2 as ANQGSEA. The CDR3 spells CSVEEEYGQFF. The CDR3 region has the DNA TGCAGCGTTGAAGAGGAATACGGGCAGTTCTTC.

The J gene is TRBJ1-4, the V gene TRBV10-1; 7 nucleotides align to TRBD1. This CDR3 contains 14 residues. In germline, CDR1 is WNHNN, CDR2 SYGVQD (reference sequence). Losses at the gene ends were 6 bases for V and 6 bases for J; bases not matched to a gene: 7. The CDR3 reads CASRDRAGDEKLFF. The CDR3 nucleotides are TGCGCCAGCAGAGACAGGGCGGGGGATGAAAAACTGTTTTTT.

The chain combines TRBV7-9 with TRBJ1-2; 10 bases are a match to TRBD1. The V gene's germline CDR1 is SEHNR and CDR2 FQNEAQ (reference sequence). This CDR3 contains 17 residues. V lost 5 bases to trimming and J lost 8 bases; unmatched junction nucleotides: 17. CDR3 residues: CASSQNGWDRGVGGYTF. For the CDR3, the DNA is TGTGCCAGCAGCCAGAATGGCTGGGACAGGGGAGTAGGGGGCTACACCTTC.

This rearrangement joins TRBV9 to TRBJ2-7, with 7 bases identical to TRBD2. Germline-derived CDR1 and CDR2 are SGDLS and YYNGEE. J lost 7 bases, V lost 0 bases, and 4 bases had no gene match. The length of the CDR3 is 13 residues. The CDR3 DNA follows: TGTGCCAGCAGCGTAGTGACAGCGGGAGAGCAGTACTTC. Translation: CASSVVTAGEQYF.

This chain uses TRBV7-9 with TRBJ2-7; 7 nucleotides match TRBD1. CDR3 length equals 17 residues. The V gene end was trimmed by 5 bases and the J gene end by 0 bases; junction bases not matched to a gene: 13. From germline, CDR1 is SEHNR and CDR2 FQNEAQ (reference sequence). The CDR3 DNA follows: TGTGCCAGCAGCCTAGTAGGGGGCAGGGTTTTCTCCTACGAGCAGTACTTC. Amino acid sequence: CASSLVGGRVFSYEQYF.

The chain links TRBV30 to TRBJ2-6; 7 nucleotides match TRBD1. CDR1 GTSNPN and CDR2 SVGIG come from the germline V gene (reference sequence). This CDR3 spans 14 amino acids. With 0 bases clipped from V and 4 bases from J, the junction kept 0 bases outside the gene matches. CDR3 sequence reads: CAWSVGQGANVLTF. CDR3 coding DNA: TGTGCCTGGAGTGTGGGACAGGGGGCCAACGTCCTGACTTTC. Supplemented by reference TRBV30 and TRBJ2-6, the full variable domain reads SQTIHQWPATLVQPVGSPLSLECTVEGTSNPNLYWYRQAAGRGLQLLFYSVGIGQISSEVPQNLSASRPQDRQFILSSKKLLLSDSGFYLCAWSVGQGANVLTFGAGSRLTVL.

Details on this clone: Other DNA sequences in the sample encode the same CDR3. This sequence joins TRBV27 and TRBJ2-1, with 15 bases fitting TRBD2. The CDR3 is 14 amino acids. Germline V gene lookup returns CDR1 MNHEY and CDR2 SMNVEV (reference sequence). The ends lost 6 bases at V and 9 bases at J; junction bases unmatched: 3. The CDR3 loop is CASSPGLAGGEQFF. The CDR3 DNA is TGTGCCAGCAGCCCGGGACTAGCGGGAGGTGAGCAGTTCTTC.

This rearrangement joins TRBV7-6 to TRBJ1-1; 7 bases align to TRBD1. This CDR3 region has 16 residues. V was pared by 1 base and J by 3 bases, with 8 bases of the junction left unmatched. Germline CDR1 is SGHVS and CDR2 is FNYEAQ. CDR3 amino acids: CASSLGKGARHTEAFF. The CDR3 DNA follows: TGTGCCAGCAGCTTAGGAAAGGGGGCGCGGCACACTGAAGCTTTCTTT.

J is TRBJ2-1 and V is TRBV5-8; no definite D call. Germline CDR1 is SGHTS and CDR2 is YDEGEE. The CDR3 is made up of 12 amino acids. Trimming took 4 bases from V and 8 from J, leaving 10 bases between them. CDR3 loop: CASSRSRDEQFF. In nucleotides, the CDR3 is TGTGCCAGCAGCCGGAGTCGGGATGAGCAGTTCTTC.

This chain uses TRBV15 with TRBJ1-3; D gene ambiguous. Germline CDR1 is LNHNV and CDR2 is YYDKDF (reference sequence). The CDR3 consists of 15 residues. Trimming stripped 5 bases from V and 8 bases from J, with 19 bases between. The CDR3 DNA follows: TGTGCCACCAGCGGCGGCCGACGGGAGGCGGACACCATATATTTT. Its protein is CATSGGRREADTIYF.

This clone was seen only once. A read error may account for a junction end that differs from germline. The chain is built from TRBV6-6 and TRBJ2-1, with TRBD1 identical over 7 bases. The CDR3 consists of 11 residues. Per germline, CDR1 MNHNY and CDR2 SVGAGI (reference sequence). CDR3 loop: CASSYGTEPFF. The CDR3 bases are TGTGCCAGCAGTTACGGGACAGAGCCGTTCTTC.

V gene TRBV6-5 combines with J gene TRBJ2-2, with D unclear. Germline V CDR1 and CDR2: MNHEY, SVGAGI. Between the trimmed V and J ends, which lost 0 bases and 7 bases, there was a span of 6 bases. The CDR3 loop spans 13 amino acids. In DNA form, the CDR3 reads TGTGCCAGCAGTTACTCGAGAATCGGGGAGCTGTTTTTT. Its translation: CASSYSRIGELFF.